This entry lists 3 T cell receptor beta chains sequenced from one sample in a study of blood T cell repertoires in COVID-19. Sequenced by immunoSEQ multiplex PCR; TCRdb stores in-frame clones only, minus some. The table records 70,000 to 95,000 clones, 70% to 85% of them present only once. The source material was peripheral blood. These receptors all stem from a woman in her sixties with acute or convalescent COVID-19.

This clone showed up just a few times. V and J are TRBV6-4 and TRBJ2-2; 8 bases fit TRBD2. Germline V gene lookup returns CDR1 MRHNA and CDR2 SNTAGT. The CDR3 consists of 15 residues. The J segment lost 4 bases and the V segment lost 4 bases, leaving 5 bases of the junction unmatched. The CDR3 DNA follows: TGTGCCAGCAGTGCCGGGACTAGTGGCACCGGGGAGCTGTTTTTT. Translating it yields CASSAGTSGTGELFF.

The CDR3: CASRREQNYNSPLHF. The CDR3 DNA reads TGTGCCAGCAGAAGAGAACAGAATTATAATTCACCCCTCCACTTT. The chain combines TRBV2 with TRBJ1-6, with D hard to call. This CDR3 has 15 residues. Germline lookup yields CDR1 SNHLY and CDR2 FYNNEI. Trimming pared 6 bases from V and 4 bases from J, leaving 13 bases between.

This sequence joins TRBV5-1 and TRBJ1-1; 8 positions match TRBD1. Unmatched junction bases numbered 9, after V lost 0 bases and J lost 2 bases. CDR1 is SGHRS and CDR2 is YFSETQ in the germline V gene. The CDR3 is 17 residues long. DNA of the CDR3: TGCGCCAGCAGCTTGGAGCTAGCCGGGACAGGAAACACTGAAGCTTTCTTT. Translated: CASSLELAGTGNTEAFF. The complete variable domain, with remaining parts taken from reference TRBV5-1 and TRBJ1-1, reads KAGVTQTPRYLIKTRGQQVTLSCSPISGHRSVSWYQQTPGQGLQFLFEYFSETQRNKGNFPGRFSGRQFSNSRSEMNVSTLELGDSALYLCASSLELAGTGNTEAFFGQGTRLTVV.